This TCR beta chain was sequenced in a study of blood T cell repertoires in COVID-19. Study summary: PBMCs, B-cell-depleted T cells, or T cells provided the cDNA or gDNA that made up the material.

Unmatched junction bases numbered 5, after V lost 0 bases and J lost 8 bases. Germline lookup yields CDR1 SGHAT and CDR2 FQNNGV. The CDR3 loop spans 16 amino acids. Per the original methods: From reference gene primer amplification, estimates of nucleated cell counts were derived. The data were produced by immunoSEQ multiplex PCR, yet TCRdb's version contains in-frame clones alone and is incomplete. V, J and clone size reflect that table, while D and trimming were determined from the DNA. The data hold about 220,000 clones, with 80% to 85% observed a single time. The TCR comes from a woman in her forties who had recovered from COVID-19. The V and J genes are TRBV11-2 and TRBJ2-1; 12 bases agree with TRBD2. The source material was PBMCs or T cells enriched from blood (not recorded which). The CDR3 nucleotides are TGTGCCAGCAGCTTAGATCTAGCGGGAGGGGGGGATGAGCAGTTCTTC. It specifies CASSLDLAGGGDEQFF.